The 3 T cell receptor beta chains below come from one sample, sequenced in a study of molecular identifiers for immune sequencing clone quantification. TCRdb itself ran the PCR reads through MiXCR, one entry per CDR3 protein. The data contain some 650,000 distinct CDR3 sequences, 15% to 20% of them singletons. Input material: naive CD8+ T cells from blood, with Jurkat cell RNA spiked in. This sample's subset: FACS-sorted CD8+CD4-CCR7+CD45RA+ naive T cells. These receptors were taken from a human donor in good health. Some libraries in this study had Jurkat cell RNA spiked in.

Of note for this clonotype: This may be a read error: a much more frequent sequence differs by one nucleotide. The J gene is TRBJ1-5, the V gene TRBV6-1; 10 nucleotides align to TRBD1. The better agreement between TRBJ2-3 and the DNA end casts doubt on the J call. The CDR3 length is 15 residues. CDR1 MNHNS and CDR2 SASEGT come from the germline V gene. The CDR3 DNA sequence: TGTGCCAGCAGTGAAGGGACAGGGGGTTTTCAGCCCCAGTATTTT. This codes for CASSEGTGGFQPQYF.

Many counts were recorded for this clonotype. The chain combines TRBV12-3 or TRBV12-4 with TRBJ2-7; 9 nucleotides align to TRBD1. CDR3 length: 12 amino acids. V trimming: 5 bases; J trimming: 7 bases; junction bases outside the gene matches: 3. The CDR3 here is CASSLGQGEQYF. Here the CDR3 DNA reads TGTGCCAGCAGTCTCGGACAGGGGGAGCAGTACTTC.

As to this clonotype: A much larger clone differs by one base, so this may be a read error. The genes are TRBV13 and TRBJ2-3; 8 bases match TRBD2. There are 17 residues in the CDR3. V shed 5 bases and J 6 bases; nucleotides not matched to a gene: 16. Germline lookup yields CDR1 PRHDT and CDR2 FYEKMQ (reference sequence). The CDR3 DNA reads TGTGCCAGCAGCCCCGACCAGACTGGCGGGGGGATGGATACGCAGTATTTT. Translating it yields CASSPDQTGGGMDTQYF. Using reference TRBV13 and TRBJ2-3 for the parts outside the CDR3, the full variable domain is AAGVIQSPRHLIKEKRETATLKCYPIPRHDTVYWYQQGPGQDPQFLISFYEKMQSDKGSIPDRFSAQQFSDYHSELNMSSLELGDSALYFCASSPDQTGGGMDTQYFGPGTRLTVL.